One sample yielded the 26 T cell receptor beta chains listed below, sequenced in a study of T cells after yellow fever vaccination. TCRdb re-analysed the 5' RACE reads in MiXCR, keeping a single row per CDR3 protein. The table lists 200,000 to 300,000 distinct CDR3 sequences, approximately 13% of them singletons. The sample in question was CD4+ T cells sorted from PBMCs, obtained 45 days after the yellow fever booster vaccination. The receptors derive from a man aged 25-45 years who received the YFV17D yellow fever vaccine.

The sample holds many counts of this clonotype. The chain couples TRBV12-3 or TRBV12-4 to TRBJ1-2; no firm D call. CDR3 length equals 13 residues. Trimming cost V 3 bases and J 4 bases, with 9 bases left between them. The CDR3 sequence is CASSFNGFYGYTF. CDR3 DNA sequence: TGTGCCAGCAGTTTTAATGGTTTCTATGGCTACACCTTC.

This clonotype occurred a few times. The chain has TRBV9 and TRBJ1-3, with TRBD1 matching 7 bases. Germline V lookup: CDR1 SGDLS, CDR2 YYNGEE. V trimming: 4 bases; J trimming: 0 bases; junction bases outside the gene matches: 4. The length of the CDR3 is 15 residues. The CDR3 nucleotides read TGTGCCAGCAGCCGCCGACAGGGCTCTGGAAACACCATATATTTT. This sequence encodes CASSRRQGSGNTIYF.

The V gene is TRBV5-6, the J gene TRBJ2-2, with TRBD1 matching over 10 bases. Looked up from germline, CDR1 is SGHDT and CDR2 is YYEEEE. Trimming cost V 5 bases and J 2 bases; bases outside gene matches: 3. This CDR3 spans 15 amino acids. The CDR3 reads CASRGTGDNTGELFF. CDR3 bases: TGTGCCAGCAGGGGGACAGGGGATAACACCGGGGAGCTGTTTTTT.

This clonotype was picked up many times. For the CDR3, the DNA is TGTGCCAGCAGTTTAGGAAACAGAGGAGGGTTCGAGACCCAGTACTTC. It is translated as CASSLGNRGGFETQYF. J is TRBJ2-5 and V is TRBV12-3 or TRBV12-4; D might be TRBD2 (6 bases). Trimming took off 1 base at V and 5 bases at J, with 17 bases between the two ends. This CDR3 is 16 amino acids long.

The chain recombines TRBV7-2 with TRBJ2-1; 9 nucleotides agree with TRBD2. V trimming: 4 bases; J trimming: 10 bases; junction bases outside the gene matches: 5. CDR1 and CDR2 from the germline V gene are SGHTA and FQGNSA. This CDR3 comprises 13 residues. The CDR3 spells CASSSSGNDEQFF. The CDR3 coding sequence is TGTGCCAGCAGCTCTAGCGGGAATGACGAGCAGTTCTTC.

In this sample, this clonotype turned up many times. CDR3 loop: CSARDLVAGVDEQYF. The CDR3 nucleotides are TGCAGTGCTAGAGATCTAGTAGCGGGAGTAGACGAGCAGTACTTC. The chain employs TRBV20-1 and TRBJ2-7; 9 bases align to TRBD2. The CDR3 contains 15 residues. Germline CDR1 DFQATT, CDR2 SNEGSKA (reference sequence). Unmatched junction bases numbered 8, after V lost 0 bases and J lost 5 bases.

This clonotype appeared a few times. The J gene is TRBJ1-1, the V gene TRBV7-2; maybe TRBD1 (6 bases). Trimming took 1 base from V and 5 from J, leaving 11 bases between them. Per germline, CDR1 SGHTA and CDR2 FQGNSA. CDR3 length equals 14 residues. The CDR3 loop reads CASSLGPGATEAFF. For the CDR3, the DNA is TGTGCCAGCAGCTTAGGCCCGGGGGCGACTGAAGCTTTCTTT.

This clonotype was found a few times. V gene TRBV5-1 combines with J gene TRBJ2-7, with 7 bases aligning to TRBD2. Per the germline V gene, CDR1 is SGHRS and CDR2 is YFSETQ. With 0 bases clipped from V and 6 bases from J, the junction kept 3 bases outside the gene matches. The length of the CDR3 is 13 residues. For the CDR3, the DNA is TGCGCCAGCAGCTTGGGGTCGGGGGGCGAGCAGTACTTC. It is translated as CASSLGSGGEQYF.

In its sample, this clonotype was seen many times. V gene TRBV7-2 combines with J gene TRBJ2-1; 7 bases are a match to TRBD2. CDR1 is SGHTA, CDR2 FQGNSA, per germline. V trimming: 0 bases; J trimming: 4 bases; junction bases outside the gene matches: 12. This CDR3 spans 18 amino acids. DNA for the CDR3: TGTGCCAGCAGCTTAGCCACGGCTCTAGCTAGCGGATACAATGAGCAGTTCTTC. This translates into CASSLATALASGYNEQFF.

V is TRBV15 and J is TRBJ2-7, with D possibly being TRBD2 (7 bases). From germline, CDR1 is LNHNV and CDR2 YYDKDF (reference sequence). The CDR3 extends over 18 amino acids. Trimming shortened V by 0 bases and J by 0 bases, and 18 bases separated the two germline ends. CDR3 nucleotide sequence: TGTGCCACCAGCAGAGAGGGGGGGGCGAGCGGGTACTCCTACGAGCAGTACTTC. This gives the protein CATSREGGASGYSYEQYF. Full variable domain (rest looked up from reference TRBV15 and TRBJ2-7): DAMVIQNPRYQVTQFGKPVTLSCSQTLNHNVMYWYQQKSSQAPKLLFHYYDKDFNNEADTPDNFQSRRPNTSFCFLDIRSPGLGDTAMYLCATSREGGASGYSYEQYFGPGTRLTVT.

The CDR3 here is CATSYQARSAETQYF. DNA of the CDR3: TGTGCCACCTCCTACCAGGCCCGGAGCGCAGAGACCCAGTACTTC. V and J are TRBV28 and TRBJ2-5; D gene uncertain. Between the trimmed V and J ends, which lost 10 bases and 4 bases, there was a span of 22 bases. Germline V gene data show CDR1 as MDHEN and CDR2 as SYDVKM. CDR3 length: 15 residues.

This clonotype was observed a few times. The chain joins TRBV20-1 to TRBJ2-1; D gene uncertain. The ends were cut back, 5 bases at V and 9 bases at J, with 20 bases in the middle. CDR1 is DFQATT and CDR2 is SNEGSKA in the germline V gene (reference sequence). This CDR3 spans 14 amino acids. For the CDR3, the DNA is TGCAGTGCTCCGGCCCCGGCCCCGAGAGGTGAGCAGTTCTTC. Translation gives CSAPAPAPRGEQFF.

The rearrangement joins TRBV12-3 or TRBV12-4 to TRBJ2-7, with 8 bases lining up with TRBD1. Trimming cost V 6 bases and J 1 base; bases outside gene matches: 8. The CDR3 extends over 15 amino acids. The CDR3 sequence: CASRSFRDRSYEQYF. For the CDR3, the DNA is TGTGCCAGCAGATCCTTCCGGGACAGGTCCTACGAGCAGTACTTC.

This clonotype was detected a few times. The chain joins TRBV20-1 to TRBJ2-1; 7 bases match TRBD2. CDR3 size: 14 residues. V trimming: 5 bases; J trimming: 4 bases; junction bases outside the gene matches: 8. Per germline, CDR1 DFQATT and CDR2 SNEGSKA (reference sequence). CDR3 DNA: TGCAGTGCTGGTCCTAGCGGACAATACAATGAGCAGTTCTTC. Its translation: CSAGPSGQYNEQFF.

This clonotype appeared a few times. Here the CDR3 DNA reads TGCAGCACCCGCCCTGTCAGGGCTGCAGATACGCAGTATTTT. This sequence encodes CSTRPVRAADTQYF. V is TRBV29-1 and J is TRBJ2-3; D is possibly TRBD1 (5 bases). Germline CDR1 and CDR2: SQVTM and ANQGSEA. This CDR3 is 14 amino acids long. V shed 8 bases and J shed 4 bases, with 19 bases lying between them.

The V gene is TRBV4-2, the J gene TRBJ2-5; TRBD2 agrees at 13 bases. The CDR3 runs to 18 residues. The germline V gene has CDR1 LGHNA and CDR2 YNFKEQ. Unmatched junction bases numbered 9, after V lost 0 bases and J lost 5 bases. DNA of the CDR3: TGTGCCAGCAGCCAAGAACTAGCGGGAGGGCCGAGGGCGGAGACCCAGTACTTC. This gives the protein CASSQELAGGPRAETQYF.

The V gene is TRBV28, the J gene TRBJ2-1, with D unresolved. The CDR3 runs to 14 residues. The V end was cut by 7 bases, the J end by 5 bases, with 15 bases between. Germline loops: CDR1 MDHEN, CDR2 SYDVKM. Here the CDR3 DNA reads TGTGCCAGCATGACCACGGTGAGGAACAATGAGCAGTTCTTC. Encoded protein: CASMTTVRNNEQFF.

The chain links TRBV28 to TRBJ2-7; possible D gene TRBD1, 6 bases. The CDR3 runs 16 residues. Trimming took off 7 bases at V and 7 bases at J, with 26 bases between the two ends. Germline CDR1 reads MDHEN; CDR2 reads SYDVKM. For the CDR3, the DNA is TGTGCCAGCAACCACCCAGGGGCCAACCGGCTTTGGGAGCAGTACTTC. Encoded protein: CASNHPGANRLWEQYF.

The CDR3 here is CASSLSLVQPQHF. As DNA, the CDR3 is TGTGCCAGCAGTTTATCGTTGGTTCAGCCCCAGCATTTT. V is TRBV27 and J is TRBJ1-5; D is ambiguous. The germline V gene encodes CDR1 MNHEY and CDR2 SMNVEV (reference sequence). The CDR3 sequence is 13 residues long. With 0 bases removed from V and 6 bases from J, the gap between germline ends came to 6 bases.

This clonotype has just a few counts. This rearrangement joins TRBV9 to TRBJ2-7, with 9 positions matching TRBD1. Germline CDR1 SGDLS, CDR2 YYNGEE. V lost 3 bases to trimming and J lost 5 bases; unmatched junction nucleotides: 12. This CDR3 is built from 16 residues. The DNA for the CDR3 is TGTGCCAGCAGCGCCTGGGGTGGACAGGGGTTCCACGAGCAGTACTTC. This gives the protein CASSAWGGQGFHEQYF.

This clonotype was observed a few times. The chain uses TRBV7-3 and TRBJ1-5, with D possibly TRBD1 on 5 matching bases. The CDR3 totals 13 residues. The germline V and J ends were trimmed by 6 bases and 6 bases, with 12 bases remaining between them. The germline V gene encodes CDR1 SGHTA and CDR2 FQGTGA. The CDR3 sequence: CASSLKQGQPQHF. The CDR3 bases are TGTGCCAGCAGTCTAAAGCAGGGTCAGCCCCAGCATTTT.

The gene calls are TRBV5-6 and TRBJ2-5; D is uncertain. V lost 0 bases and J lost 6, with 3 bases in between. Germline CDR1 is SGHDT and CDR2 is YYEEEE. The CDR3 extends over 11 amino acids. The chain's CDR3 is CASSLGKTQYF. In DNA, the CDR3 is TGTGCCAGCAGCTTGGGGAAGACCCAGTACTTC.

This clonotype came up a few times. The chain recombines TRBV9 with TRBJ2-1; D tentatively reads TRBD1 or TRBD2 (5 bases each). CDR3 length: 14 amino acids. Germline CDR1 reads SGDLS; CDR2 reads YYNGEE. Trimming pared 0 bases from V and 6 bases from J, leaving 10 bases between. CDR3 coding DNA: TGTGCCAGCAGCGTAGAGGGACCCGTCAATGAGCAGTTCTTC. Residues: CASSVEGPVNEQFF.

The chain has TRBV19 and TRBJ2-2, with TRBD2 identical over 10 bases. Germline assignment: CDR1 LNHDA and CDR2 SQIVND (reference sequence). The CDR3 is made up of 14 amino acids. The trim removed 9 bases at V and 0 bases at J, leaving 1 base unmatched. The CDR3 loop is CASTSGTNTGELFF. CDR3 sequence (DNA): TGTGCCAGCACTAGCGGGACGAACACCGGGGAGCTGTTTTTT.

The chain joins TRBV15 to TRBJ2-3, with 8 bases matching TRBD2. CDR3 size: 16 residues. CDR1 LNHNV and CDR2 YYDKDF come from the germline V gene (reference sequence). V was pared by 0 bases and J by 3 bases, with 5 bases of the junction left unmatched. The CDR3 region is CATSRDTSGVTDTQYF. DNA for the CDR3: TGTGCCACCAGCAGAGATACTAGCGGAGTGACAGATACGCAGTATTTT. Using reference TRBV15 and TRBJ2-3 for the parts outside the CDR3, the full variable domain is DAMVIQNPRYQVTQFGKPVTLSCSQTLNHNVMYWYQQKSSQAPKLLFHYYDKDFNNEADTPDNFQSRRPNTSFCFLDIRSPGLGDTAMYLCATSRDTSGVTDTQYFGPGTRLTVL.

The CDR3 nucleotides read TGCGCCAGCAGCTTCGCGACTAGCGGTAGCACAGATACGCAGTATTTT. This encodes CASSFATSGSTDTQYF. J is TRBJ2-3 and V is TRBV5-1; TRBD2 aligns across 9 bases. Germline CDR1 is SGHRS and CDR2 is YFSETQ. V lost 2 bases to trimming and J lost 0 bases; unmatched junction nucleotides: 4. The CDR3 is 16 amino acids.